This T cell receptor beta chain was observed in a study of T cell responses to AZD1222 COVID-19 vaccine. From germline, CDR1 is LGHDT and CDR2 YNNKEL (reference sequence). The CDR3 runs to 14 residues. J lost 11 bases, V lost 3 bases, and 6 bases had no gene match. Study-level points and caveats: The study reported that nearly half of spike-specific TCRs target unmutated variant regions. Most donors were white British and more were female, and clonal diversity was possibly underestimated. Repertoire samples came only from after the peak T cell response.

Points on this clone: What it binds is not known.

Clones were read by immunoSEQ multiplex PCR, and TCRdb kept only the in-frame ones, dropping some. This table has approximately 99,000 clones, 70% to 90% appearing once. The sequencing here drew on peripheral blood, taken on day 0 of AZD1222 vaccination. The V and J genes are TRBV3-1 (or the pseudogene TRBV3-2) and TRBJ2-2, with 10 bases fitting TRBD2. The sequence came from an adult in good health. The CDR3 bases are TGTGCCAGCAGCCACCTTAGGACTAGCGGAGAGCTGTTTTTT. Translation: CASSHLRTSGELFF.